This TCR beta chain is drawn from a study of T cells in Graves' hyperthyroidism and ophthalmopathy. Trimming removed 5 bases at V and 1 base at J, with 15 bases between. The CDR3 covers 15 residues. Germline V gene sequence: CDR1 SEHNR, CDR2 FQNEAQ (reference sequence). The investigators amplified TCR beta CDR3 regions from RNA transcripts. The TCR CDR3 first-round RT-PCR relied on the HTBI primer set. From the multiplex PCR reads, TCRdb called clonotypes with MiXCR, one entry per CDR3 protein. The sample includes about 540,000 distinct CDR3 sequences, 46% of them seen just once. The rearrangement joins TRBV7-9 to TRBJ2-7, with a possible D match to TRBD1 (6 bases). The sample consisted of peripheral blood or thyroid tissue (not recorded which). This sequence was found in a woman between 18 and 29 years old with Graves' hyperthyroidism. The CDR3 sequence: CASSQAGQRSYEQYF. In nucleotides, the CDR3 is TGTGCCAGCAGCCAAGCTGGACAGAGATCCTACGAGCAGTACTTC. The variable domain in full, with the rest retrieved from reference TRBV7-9 and TRBJ2-7, is DTGVSQNPRHKITKRGQNVTFRCDPISEHNRLYWYRQTLGQGPEFLTYFQNEAQLEKSRLLSDRFSAERPKGSFSTLEIQRTEQGDSAMYLCASSQAGQRSYEQYFGPGTRLTVT.